The 16 T cell receptor beta chains presented below share a single source sample, sequenced in a study of identical twins. TCRdb called the 5' RACE reads again in MiXCR, with one record for every CDR3 protein. Of a few hundred thousand distinct CDR3 sequences detected, 20% to 30% appear once; the ten largest clones hold 2.5% to 3.5%. These data also formed part of another study, on T cells expressing NK-cell markers.

Sequences were obtained from CD4+ T cells sorted from blood. These receptors all stem from a woman aged 18 to 35 in good health.

The V and J genes are TRBV29-1 and TRBJ1-1; 7 bases fit TRBD1. Trimming cost V 7 bases and J 2 bases; bases outside gene matches: 4. Germline V lookup: CDR1 SQVTM, CDR2 ANQGSEA. This CDR3 contains 12 residues. CDR3 sequence reads: CSGGTANTEAFF. In DNA, the CDR3 is TGCAGCGGCGGGACAGCCAACACTGAAGCTTTCTTT.

This clonotype was counted a few times. The chain has TRBV5-1 and TRBJ1-1, with D maybe TRBD1 (6 bases). From germline, CDR1 is SGHRS and CDR2 YFSETQ. Deletions cut 4 bases from V and 3 bases from J, with 16 bases between. CDR3 length: 15 residues. This CDR3 is CASSPGVARDTEAFF. The DNA of the CDR3 is TGCGCCAGCAGCCCAGGGGTAGCCAGGGACACTGAAGCTTTCTTT.

The V gene is TRBV11-2, the J gene TRBJ2-6; D remains unclear. The CDR3 runs to 16 residues. From germline, CDR1 is SGHAT and CDR2 FQNNGV. Deletions cut 5 bases from V and 0 bases from J, with 11 bases between. CDR3 DNA: TGTGCCAGCAGCCCCCGGGTTGACTCTGGGGCCAACGTCCTGACTTTC. Amino acids: CASSPRVDSGANVLTF.

This chain links TRBV12-3 or TRBV12-4 with TRBJ2-2; tentative D call: TRBD2 (6 bases). The CDR3 has 16 residues. The V end was cut by 5 bases, the J end by 5 bases, with 18 bases between. In nucleotides, the CDR3 is TGTGCCAGCAGTACCCGACTAGGTTGGTGGACCGGGGAGCTGTTTTTT. Translating gives CASSTRLGWWTGELFF.

This clonotype came up a few times. J is TRBJ2-2 and V is TRBV29-1; D gene uncertain. This CDR3 has 14 amino acids. The V and J ends lost 7 bases and 1 base respectively, with 13 bases between them. The V gene's germline CDR1 is SQVTM and CDR2 ANQGSEA. The CDR3 protein is CSALRTGNTGELFF. DNA of the CDR3: TGCAGCGCTCTACGGACGGGGAACACCGGGGAGCTGTTTTTT.

The table lists this clonotype with a few counts. V usage is TRBV6-1 and J usage is TRBJ2-7, with D perhaps TRBD1 (5 bases). The germline V and J ends were trimmed by 7 bases and 4 bases, with 20 bases remaining between them. Germline CDR1 MNHNS, CDR2 SASEGT. The CDR3 is made up of 15 amino acids. DNA for the CDR3: TGTGCCAGCACCGTCTTTGGCAGGGATCGGTACGAGCAGTACTTC. Protein: CASTVFGRDRYEQYF.

The chain carries TRBV9 and TRBJ2-1, with no clear D. The CDR3 length is 15 residues. V was shortened by 0 bases and J by 8 bases, with 15 bases between the two germline ends. Germline values: CDR1 SGDLS, CDR2 YYNGEE. The CDR3 nucleotides read TGTGCCAGCAGCGTAGGGGGTCGAGTAGCCGATGAGCAGTTCTTC. Its translation: CASSVGGRVADEQFF.

V is TRBV10-3 and J is TRBJ2-3, with D uncertain. V was trimmed by 6 bases and J by 0 bases, leaving 4 bases between them. The germline gives CDR1 ENHRY, CDR2 SYGVKD. This CDR3 is built from 12 residues. The chain's CDR3 is CAIRGSTDTQYF. In DNA form, the CDR3 reads TGTGCCATCAGAGGGAGCACAGATACGCAGTATTTT.

This sequence joins TRBV20-1 and TRBJ2-2; D is uncertain. The germline V and J ends were trimmed by 1 base and 1 base, with 4 bases remaining between them. Germline CDR1 DFQATT, CDR2 SNEGSKA (reference sequence). There are 13 residues in the CDR3. The CDR3 DNA sequence: TGCAGTGCTAGAGGGCGGAACACCGGGGAGCTGTTTTTT. This translates into CSARGRNTGELFF.

At least ten counts were recorded for this clonotype. V usage is TRBV29-1 and J usage is TRBJ2-1; maybe TRBD1 (6 bases). The CDR3 spans 13 residues. Trimming removed 7 bases from V and 1 base from J, with 11 bases in between. Germline CDR1 and CDR2: SQVTM and ANQGSEA. This chain's CDR3 is CSAQDSSYNEQFF. The CDR3 region has the DNA TGCAGCGCCCAGGACAGTTCCTACAATGAGCAGTTCTTC.

The chain combines TRBV9 with TRBJ2-2; D gene ambiguous. From germline, CDR1 is SGDLS and CDR2 YYNGEE. This CDR3 has 13 residues. The V gene lost 4 bases and the J gene lost 2 bases, with 6 bases spanning the gap. CDR3 nucleotide sequence: TGTGCCAGCAGCATGATTAACACCGGGGAGCTGTTTTTT. Its protein is CASSMINTGELFF.

The genes are TRBV12-3 or TRBV12-4 and TRBJ1-1; D is perhaps TRBD1 (6 bases). V lost 6 bases and J lost 4, with 15 bases in between. The CDR3 is 14 residues long. CDR3 DNA sequence: TGTGCCAGCAGCCCCACTGGGGGGGCCACTGAAGCTTTCTTT. Translating it yields CASSPTGGATEAFF.

This rearrangement joins TRBV10-3 to TRBJ2-7; D may be TRBD1 (6 bases). Germline V lookup: CDR1 ENHRY, CDR2 SYGVKD. The V end lost 5 bases, the J end lost 4 bases, and 18 bases lay between the germline ends. This CDR3 has 15 residues. This CDR3 is CAISPTMGAAYEQYF. Written as DNA, the CDR3 is TGTGCCATCAGTCCTACTATGGGGGCGGCATACGAGCAGTACTTC.

The chain uses TRBV12-3 or TRBV12-4 and TRBJ2-1; 7 nucleotides agree with TRBD1. Trimming took 6 bases from V and 2 from J; bases not matched to a gene: 4. This CDR3 region has 14 residues. CDR3: CASSPGQAYNEQFF. CDR3 DNA sequence: TGTGCCAGCAGCCCAGGACAGGCCTACAATGAGCAGTTCTTC.

The genes are TRBV20-1 and TRBJ2-7; 10 bases fit TRBD2. J was trimmed by 5 bases and V by 1 base; bases with no gene match: 8. Germline CDR1 DFQATT, CDR2 SNEGSKA (reference sequence). The CDR3 spans 15 residues. CDR3 sequence reads: CSARAKLAGRNEQYF. DNA for the CDR3: TGCAGTGCTAGAGCCAAACTAGCGGGAAGGAACGAGCAGTACTTC.

The V gene is TRBV12-3 or TRBV12-4, the J gene TRBJ1-1, with TRBD1 matching 8 bases. The CDR3 spans 16 residues. V was clipped by 6 bases and J by 1 base; unmatched bases: 10. DNA for the CDR3: TGTGCCAGCAGCCCCAACAGGGGGACGTGGAACACTGAAGCTTTCTTT. This translates into CASSPNRGTWNTEAFF.